This is a list of T cell receptor beta chains from one sample in a study of T-cell reconstitution after alpha-beta-depleted transplantation in children. TCRdb itself ran the PCR reads through MiXCR, one entry per CDR3 protein. The repertoire has about 440,000 distinct CDR3 sequences, 43% of them found once; the top ten carry 27%. The sequencing used PBMCs, collected before TCRalphabeta/CD19-depleted stem cell transplant. The source is a girl aged 2 to 10 with aplastic anemia, due to receive a stem cell transplant. Both conserved end residues are part of each CDR3. D genes are given only for firm matches. Size is stated for part of the rows, as once, few or many counts, or as a class when the clone is expanded.

cdr3_aa	cdr3_nt	j_call	v_call	d_call	clone_size
CASSSRQGLSIGQYF	TGTGCCAGCAGCTCCCGACAGGGGCTTAGTATTGGGCAGTACTTC	TRBJ2-7	TRBV6-1	TRBD1	.
CASSRGLAGNGELFF	TGTGCCAGCAGCCGCGGACTAGCGGGAAACGGGGAGCTGTTTTTT	TRBJ2-2	TRBV7-6	TRBD2	.
CASSQVRQGGETQYF	TGTGCCAGCAGCCAAGTTCGACAGGGAGGAGAGACCCAGTACTTC	TRBJ2-5	TRBV14	.	few
CASSLALGERNEKLFF	TGTGCCAGCAGCTTAGCCCTCGGGGAGAGGAATGAAAAACTGTTTTTT	TRBJ1-4	TRBV7-9	.	many
CASSLGGSSLNEQFF	TGTGCCAGCAGCTTGGGGGGTAGCAGCCTAAATGAGCAGTTCTTC	TRBJ2-1	TRBV5-4	.	.
CASSLDWSSTDTQYF	TGTGCCAGCAGCTTAGATTGGTCGAGCACAGATACGCAGTATTTT	TRBJ2-3	TRBV7-2	.	many
CASSYSSGPAQYF	TGTGCCAGCAGTTACTCATCAGGGCCGGCCCAGTACTTC	TRBJ2-5	TRBV6-5	.	.
CASSLEAGVRNEQFF	TGTGCCAGCAGCTTAGAAGCGGGAGTTAGAAATGAGCAGTTCTTC	TRBJ2-1	TRBV7-9	TRBD2	many
CASSFPGAVGTGELFF	TGCGCCAGCAGCTTCCCCGGGGCAGTGGGCACCGGGGAGCTGTTTTTT	TRBJ2-2	TRBV5-1	.	many
CASSTTGTVSYEQYF	TGTGCCAGCAGCACTACCGGGACAGTCTCCTACGAGCAGTACTTC	TRBJ2-7	TRBV7-2	TRBD1	.
CASSLWGTGTKNIQYF	TGTGCCAGCAGCTTATGGGGGACCGGGACCAAAAACATTCAGTACTTC	TRBJ2-4	TRBV7-2	.	.
CASSLHQGNEQFF	TGCGCCAGCAGCCTACATCAGGGTAATGAGCAGTTCTTC	TRBJ2-1	TRBV10-1	.	.
CSAGDRGNYEQYF	TGCAGCGCTGGCGACAGGGGTAACTACGAGCAGTACTTC	TRBJ2-7	TRBV29-1	TRBD1	.
CASRTSRPYNEQFF	TGTGCCAGCAGGACTAGCAGACCCTACAATGAGCAGTTCTTC	TRBJ2-1	TRBV28	TRBD2	.
CAWMPPDRVNYGYTF	TGTGCCTGGATGCCCCCGGACAGGGTAAACTATGGCTACACCTTC	TRBJ1-2	TRBV30	TRBD1	many
CATSRVHPGVDNEQFF	TGTGCCACCAGCAGGGTCCATCCAGGGGTCGACAATGAGCAGTTCTTC	TRBJ2-1	TRBV15	.	.
CASSLLPDSTDTQYF	TGTGCCAGCAGTTTACTCCCCGACAGCACAGATACGCAGTATTTT	TRBJ2-3	TRBV28	.	.
CASSGTDSNQPQHF	TGTGCCAGCAGTGGGACAGATAGCAATCAGCCCCAGCATTTT	TRBJ1-5	TRBV12-3/TRBV12-4	TRBD1	many
CASNSSGELFF	TGTGCCAGCAATTCATCTGGGGAGCTGTTTTTT	TRBJ2-2	TRBV28	.	once
CSARDARTPQETQYF	TGCAGTGCCCGGGACGCACGGACCCCTCAAGAGACCCAGTACTTC	TRBJ2-5	TRBV20-1	.	.
CASSLEYENTGELFF	TGCGCCAGCAGCTTGGAATATGAGAACACCGGGGAGCTGTTTTTT	TRBJ2-2	TRBV5-1	.	.
CASSFPGTLKLFF	TGTGCCAGCAGCTTCCCAGGGACCCTGAAGCTTTTCTTT	TRBJ1-1	TRBV7-2	.	many
CASSGKGPNTGELFF	TGTGCCAGCAGTGGGAAGGGACCGAACACCGGGGAGCTGTTTTTT	TRBJ2-2	TRBV7-2	.	.
CSAASGGRAKNIQYF	TGCAGTGCTGCTAGCGGGGGGAGAGCCAAAAACATTCAGTACTTC	TRBJ2-4	TRBV20-1	TRBD2	many
CASSYNGAGAGNTIYF	TGTGCCAGCAGTTACAACGGTGCAGGGGCTGGAAACACCATATATTTT	TRBJ1-3	TRBV6-5	.	few
CASSRQSTYNEQFF	TGTGCCAGCAGCCGACAGAGCACCTACAATGAGCAGTTCTTC	TRBJ2-1	TRBV3-1	.	.
CASSSFQPVHYNEQFF	TGTGCCAGCAGCTCCTTCCAACCCGTACACTACAATGAGCAGTTCTTC	TRBJ2-1	TRBV7-6	.	few
CASSLTGSGNEQFF	TGTGCCAGCAGTCTGACAGGGAGTGGAAATGAGCAGTTCTTC	TRBJ2-1	TRBV6-2/TRBV6-3	TRBD1	few
CSVGSGTYNEQFF	TGCAGCGTGGGGAGCGGGACCTACAATGAGCAGTTCTTC	TRBJ2-1	TRBV29-1	TRBD2	few
CASSPLGQGDGYTF	TGTGCCAGCAGCCCGCTGGGCCAGGGGGATGGCTACACCTTC	TRBJ1-2	TRBV5-5	TRBD1	few
CATSTEAGAPTDTQYF	TGTGCCACCAGCACAGAGGCGGGGGCCCCCACAGATACGCAGTATTTT	TRBJ2-3	TRBV15	.	.
CASGTSGRLHEQYF	TGTGCCAGCGGGACTAGCGGGAGACTCCACGAGCAGTACTTC	TRBJ2-7	TRBV2	TRBD2	.
CASSFTQGMNTEAFF	TGTGCCAGCAGCTTTACCCAGGGTATGAACACTGAAGCTTTCTTT	TRBJ1-1	TRBV12-3/TRBV12-4	.	many
CSAGRPGELFF	TGCAGTGCCGGCCGTCCCGGGGAGCTGTTTTTT	TRBJ2-2	TRBV20-1	.	once
CASSFPGGSYEQYF	TGCGCCAGCAGCTTCCCCGGAGGAAGCTACGAGCAGTACTTC	TRBJ2-7	TRBV5-1	.	many
CPSGLRYRGPSTDTQYF	TGTCCTAGTGGTTTGCGGTACAGGGGGCCTAGCACAGATACGCAGTATTTT	TRBJ2-3	TRBV12-5	TRBD1	.
CASSPGTGGWYEQYF	TGCGCCAGCAGCCCGGGCACAGGGGGCTGGTACGAGCAGTACTTC	TRBJ2-7	TRBV5-1	TRBD1	few
CASSYTRTGGSSNQPQHF	TGTGCCAGCAGTTACACCCGGACAGGGGGTAGTAGCAATCAGCCCCAGCATTTT	TRBJ1-5	TRBV6-5	TRBD1	few
CSARDGARSSYNEQFF	TGCAGTGCTAGAGATGGGGCCAGGAGCTCCTACAATGAGCAGTTCTTC	TRBJ2-1	TRBV20-1	.	.
CASSLGRGAYEQYF	TGTGCCAGCAGCCTGGGGAGGGGGGCCTACGAGCAGTACTTC	TRBJ2-7	TRBV14	.	.
CASSFGQGWTDTQYF	TGTGCCAGCAGCTTTGGACAGGGGTGGACAGATACGCAGTATTTT	TRBJ2-3	TRBV12-3/TRBV12-4	TRBD1	.
CASLTGGQTTYNQPQHF	TGTGCCAGCTTGACAGGGGGCCAAACCACCTACAATCAGCCCCAGCATTTT	TRBJ1-5	TRBV28	TRBD1	.
CSASKGGNPYEQYF	TGCAGTGCTAGTAAGGGGGGTAACCCCTACGAGCAGTACTTC	TRBJ2-7	TRBV20-1	.	many
CASSLVLAEQFF	TGTGCCAGCAGCTTGGTTTTGGCTGAGCAGTTCTTC	TRBJ2-1	TRBV7-2	.	.
CASDSGSYEQYF	TGTGCCAGCGACAGCGGCTCCTACGAGCAGTACTTC	TRBJ2-7	TRBV6-6	.	.
CASSPRLANEQFF	TGTGCCAGCAGCCCCCGACTAGCCAATGAGCAGTTCTTC	TRBJ2-1	TRBV7-3	TRBD2	.
CATRPRGYGYTF	TGTGCCACGCGCCCCAGGGGCTATGGCTACACCTTC	TRBJ1-2	TRBV10-3	.	few
CASSAASWGPQETQYF	TGTGCCAGCAGTGCTGCCTCCTGGGGACCCCAAGAGACCCAGTACTTC	TRBJ2-5	TRBV12-3/TRBV12-4	.	.
CSAPNLNTEAFF	TGCAGTGCCCCAAATTTGAACACTGAAGCTTTCTTT	TRBJ1-1	TRBV20-1	.	.